This T cell receptor beta chain was found in a study of shared clonotypes between healthy human individuals (dated by TCRdb to 2019 to 2021). General notes on the study: The cohort included three men and two women between 18 and 49 years of age. Each donor's leukapheresis produced roughly between roughly 0.85 and 9.5 billion PBMCs. For each donor, CD4 naive and CD4 memory were each run on three plates, CD8 naive on two plates, and CD8 memory on one plate. Different laboratories and diverse techniques were used to prepare libraries and sequence TCR repertoires, to increase sequencing depth and limit assay-specific biases. The study deeply sequenced blood TCR repertoires of several healthy adults to estimate repertoire size and the extent of clonotype sharing between individuals. Results and caveats for the whole study, not just this receptor: Clonotypes shared by all four sorted-subset donors showed higher generation probabilities than non-shared clonotypes. Sampling was limited to blood, and TCR repertoires in tissue likely differ from TCR repertoires in blood. The genetic and exposure-history diversity represented was limited by the small number of donors. Based on pairwise subsampling, the degree of clonotype sharing among donors was expected to be affected by sequencing depth. When a handful of donors were compared, the shared fraction of clonotypes was approximately 5% for naive CD4, 3.5% to 4% for naive CD8, more than 2% for memory CD4, and around 0.37% for memory CD8. Even with the large sequencing depth, rarefaction of the sorted-subset datasets indicated that sequencing was incomplete. Naive subsets generally had larger estimated clonotype richness than memory subsets did.

Points on this clone: The antigen this receptor binds is unknown. There are no base qualities to consult, and no much larger clone falls within one base.

The CDR3 has 17 amino acids, counting the end cysteine and phenylalanine. The DNA shown is the 51-base CDR3, in frame from base 1. The CDR1 and CDR2 encoded by the germline V gene are LGHNA and YNFKEQ. For this chain, trimming is 1 base at the V end and 2 bases at the J end, and the number of junction bases without a gene match is 7. For the CD8 naive samples, CD45RO-negative cells were positively selected for CCR7, yielding a CD45RA+CCR7+ population from which TemRA cells were excluded. The donors were healthy, HIV-negative adults with no recently reported acute infections or vaccinations. Only Caucasian adults living in Nashville, Tennessee, USA were represented among the donors. Blood was obtained by leukapheresis, after which PBMCs were separated by Ficoll-Histopaque density gradient centrifugation and cryopreserved in liquid nitrogen vapor phase. Purity and quantity of every magnetically sorted T cell population were checked by analytical flow cytometry. From each sorted fraction, genomic DNA was isolated and quantified by UV absorbance on a Nanodrop 2000c.

TCR CDR3 regions were amplified from genomic DNA by multiplex PCR using the deep immunoSEQ assay. For each cell subset, the extracted genomic DNA was distributed evenly across all wells of several immunoSEQ 96-well plates, and each plate served as one replicate. For sorted subsets, each replicate PCR was loaded with 200 to 250 ng genomic DNA, equivalent to approximately 33,000 T cell genomes. The purified libraries were quantified using a Qubit 3.0 fluorometer, sized with a Bioanalyzer 2100, and then quantified again using the KAPA Library Quantification kit. Every immunoSEQ 96-well plate was sequenced on a dedicated single-read 150-cycle Illumina NextSeq 550 flow cell. Turning to the authors' computational methods: Because the immunoSEQ output held only junctional sequences and lacked quality scores, the filtering could not match the filtering applied to full-length reads. To assign V/J genes and CDR3, sequences were annotated using PyIR, a Python wrapper for IgBLAST v1.9, with IMGT germline references. Reads were removed for weak V/J assignments (E-value above 1e-6), missing CDR3, stop codons, out-of-frame junctions, or ambiguous translated residues. A V3J clonotype was defined by an identical inferred V gene, J gene, and CDR3 amino acid sequence. Percentage overlap between repertoires was calculated by dividing the number of shared unique clonotypes by the size of the smaller repertoire. Richness of each repertoire was evaluated using RTK rarefaction, the Chao1 estimator, and Recon v2.1 estimates of unobserved clonotypes. Generation probabilities were computed with OLGA for all TCRbeta clonotypes obtained by the gDNA method from several donors. TCRdb re-hosts the immuneACCESS table, in-frame sequences only. Its copies lack some clones; in the studies checked, an unresolved V gene accounts for under half of them, and the cause for the rest is not known. V and J calls plus clone size are reproduced from that table; the DNA served to infer D and trimming. The sample includes about 2.1 million clones, with about 94% observed a single time. Of the sample, less than 2% falls within the top ten clones.

The chain couples TRBV4-2 to TRBJ2-7, with 11 bases in between that match TRBD2. Input material: naive CD8+ T cells from PBMCs. The intended sense of this specimen's cell subset or site label: CD45RA+CCR7+. The source of this sequence is a man younger than 30 in good health. Some clones in this sample may be carry-over from other donors' samples. CDR3 protein: CASSQVFGTSGTYEQYF. The base sequence is TGTGCCAGCAGCCAAGTTTTCGGGACTAGCGGAACCTACGAGCAGTACTTC.